This is a list of T cell receptor beta chains from one sample in a study of T cells in localized non-small cell lung cancer. Method: immunoSEQ multiplex PCR; TCRdb's copy keeps in-frame clones and lacks some. The sample includes tens of thousands of clones, 92% seen only once; the top ten take around 2.1%. This specimen consisted of peripheral blood, obtained before any cancer treatment. These receptors were collected from a female donor at least 60 years old with stage I lung adenocarcinoma. Each CDR3 is given with its conserved first and last residue.

j_gene | v_gene | CDR3aa
TRBJ1-2 | TRBV7-9 | CASSLGQGGSYTF
TRBJ2-1 | TRBV2 | CASSERRGPYNEQFF
TRBJ2-5 | TRBV5-1 | CASSLDAGSQETQYF
TRBJ1-1 | TRBV10-3 | CAITPGKDTEAFF
TRBJ2-5 | TRBV7-2 | CASSLALAGVETQYF
TRBJ1-1 | TRBV7-9 | CASSLVSGVNTEAFF
TRBJ1-1 | TRBV6-5 | CASRSTDTEAFF
TRBJ2-2 | TRBV7-8 | CASSLGPGGAGGELFF
TRBJ2-3 | TRBV29-1 | CSVGTGGTDTQYF
TRBJ1-1 | TRBV5-4 | CASSGGRDNTEAFF
TRBJ2-2 | TRBV7-2 | CASSLAIGRNTGELFF
TRBJ2-1 | TRBV7-9 | CASIRGWRDNEQFF
TRBJ1-3 | TRBV19 | CASRKTGGRNTIYF
TRBJ2-7 | TRBV9 | CASSARGRDEQYF
TRBJ1-2 | TRBV5-4 | CASSFEGYGYTF
TRBJ1-6 | TRBV10-2 | CASTTFGQDNSPLHF
TRBJ2-4 | TRBV2 | CASSEDRVRGIQYF
TRBJ1-1 | TRBV6-6 | CASSYKGFDTEAFF
TRBJ2-2 | TRBV6-5 | CASSYSTQGSGELFF
TRBJ2-1 | TRBV19 | CASRQRGEYNEQFF
TRBJ1-5 | TRBV18 | CASSLWNPNSNQPQHF
TRBJ2-7 | TRBV5-4 | CASSSATGGTTYEQYF
TRBJ1-5 | TRBV30 | CAWTPDSNQPQHF
TRBJ2-3 | TRBV5-1 | CASSSFLLSAGGRDTQYF
TRBJ1-1 | TRBV7-2 | CASSLTTGVVTEAFF
TRBJ1-4 | TRBV4-1 | CASSQDPGPNEKLFF
TRBJ2-2 | TRBV19 | CASNMGVSGELFF
TRBJ2-1 | TRBV6-5 | CASSSDRVYEQFF
TRBJ1-4 | TRBV9 | CASSVGQGREKLFF
TRBJ2-5 | TRBV5-1 | CASSQALAGGRGETQYF
TRBJ2-2 | TRBV19 | CASSIGGTTGELFF
TRBJ1-2 | TRBV7-8 | CASSLEWYKDRTNYGYTF
TRBJ1-2 | TRBV2 | CASSEGRVGYYTF
TRBJ1-2 | TRBV5-6 | CASSLSDRNYGYTF
TRBJ2-1 | TRBV7-6 | CASSLRGSYNEQFF
TRBJ2-7 | TRBV2 | CASSGRTGAAYEQYF
TRBJ1-2 | TRBV4-1 | CASSQGSDAAYGYTF
TRBJ1-1 | TRBV6-5 | CASSYSWGGTEAFF
TRBJ2-5 | TRBV4-2 | CASSQARGSETQYF
TRBJ1-3 | TRBV5-1 | CASSLDGQGFGNTIYF
TRBJ2-1 | TRBV9 | CASSGGAEQFF
TRBJ2-1 | TRBV7-9 | CASSPQVYNEQFF
TRBJ2-3 | TRBV9 | CASSPLSQYTQYF
TRBJ1-1 | TRBV2 | CASKPLRGANTEAFF
TRBJ1-2 | TRBV5-1 | CASSYLTGPEGYGYTF
TRBJ1-1 | TRBV6-1 | CASSVRWGQAGDTEAFF
TRBJ1-1 | TRBV6-1 | CASSDAQSNTEAFF
TRBJ1-5 | TRBV10-3 | CAISDGTGDQPQHF
TRBJ2-3 | TRBV2 | CASSVGDRETEYF
TRBJ1-4 | TRBV6-6 | CATRAVGEKLFF
TRBJ1-5 | TRBV6-1 | CASSENRGYGQPQHF
TRBJ1-2 | TRBV7-9 | CASSPPNRVLLPYGYTF
TRBJ1-4 | TRBV14 | CASSPRQGGEKLFF
TRBJ2-7 | TRBV5-1 | CASSLTGAAFYEQYF